This T cell receptor beta chain was identified during a study of beta chain features in type 1 diabetes. Study overall: Sorted cells, roughly 100,000,000 in number, were examined across all samples.

This clone was seen more than once but under ten times. Isolated RNA was reverse transcribed in full, so expressed TCRB transcripts were sequenced. Here immunoSEQ multiplex PCR was the method, and the copy in TCRdb shows in-frame clones only, minus some. The table includes 250,000 to 350,000 clones, approximately 15% detected once. Each of the CD4+ naive, central memory, regulatory and stem cell-like memory populations was sorted via CD45RO/CCR7/CD25/CD127/CD95/CD27. The receptor's source is a man aged 25 to 40 in good health. Source material: central memory CD4+ T cells from blood.

Written as DNA, the CDR3 is TGTGCCAGTAGTCCCCGGACAGGGCAAGAGACCCAGTACTTC. Translating gives CASSPRTGQETQYF. The chain links TRBV19 to TRBJ2-5; 8 nucleotides align to TRBD1. This CDR3 is built from 14 residues. Germline-derived CDR1 and CDR2 are LNHDA and SQIVND (reference sequence). With 5 bases clipped from V and 2 bases from J, the junction kept 4 bases outside the gene matches.